This T cell receptor beta chain was observed in a study of cytomegalovirus exposure and HLA in healthy donors. The PCR employed 60 Vbeta primers together with 13 Jbeta primers. Produced via immunoSEQ multiplex PCR; TCRdb's table is partial and in-frame only. The sample lists under 200,000 clones, 60% to 80% seen once, with 2.6% in the top ten. This clonotype originated in a woman in her thirties or forties in good health and CMV-seropositive. The sequenced sample was PBMCs.

The CDR3 DNA follows: TGTGCCAGCTCATCTGGACAGGGGAGCACAGATACGCAGTATTTT. Translated: CASSSGQGSTDTQYF. This chain connects TRBV18 to TRBJ2-3; 9 bases are shared with TRBD1. V trimming: 5 bases; J trimming: 0 bases; junction bases outside the gene matches: 3. Germline CDR1 and CDR2: KGHSH and LQKENI. The CDR3 runs to 15 residues.